These 3 T cell receptor beta chains were sequenced from one sample in a study of cytomegalovirus exposure and HLA in healthy donors. Profiled with immunoSEQ multiplex PCR; TCRdb holds only in-frame clones, not every one. The sample carries some 150,000 clones, roughly nine tenths recorded once. What was sequenced was PBMCs. All receptors come from a woman between 18 and 29 years old in good health and CMV-seropositive.

This sequence joins TRBV9 and TRBJ2-5; a weak D match, TRBD2 (6 bases). This CDR3 has 15 residues. CDR1 and CDR2 (germline): SGDLS, YYNGEE. Trimming took 4 bases from V and 7 from J, leaving 20 bases between them. This CDR3 is CASSPSGPSGVTQYF. For the CDR3, the DNA is TGTGCCAGCAGCCCATCAGGACCGTCGGGGGTGACCCAGTACTTC.

The chain has TRBV28 and TRBJ1-5, with 8 bases lining up with TRBD1. This CDR3 has 14 residues. J was trimmed by 4 bases and V by 7 bases; bases with no gene match: 6. Germline V gene lookup returns CDR1 MDHEN and CDR2 SYDVKM. CDR3 bases: TGTGCCAGCATCTTAGGACAGGGAAATCAGCCCCAGCATTTT. Protein product: CASILGQGNQPQHF.

This chain joins TRBV2 and TRBJ2-2; D is uncertain. The CDR3 length is 13 residues. From germline, CDR1 is SNHLY and CDR2 FYNNEI. Trimming cost V 8 bases and J 6 bases, with 13 bases left between them. CDR3 amino acids: CASLPNTAGELFF. The DNA of the CDR3 is TGTGCCAGCCTTCCGAATACGGCCGGGGAGCTGTTTTTT. The full variable domain, its missing parts supplied by reference TRBV2 and TRBJ2-2, is EPEVTQTPSHQVTQMGQEVILRCVPISNHLYFYWYRQILGQKVEFLVSFYNNEISEKSEIFDDQFSVERPDGSNFTLKIRSTKLEDSAMYFCASLPNTAGELFFGEGSRLTVL.